This passage covers 30 T cell receptor beta chains from one sample sequenced in a study of blood T cells in healthy people across ages. Primed by a sample-barcoded 5' primer and a J-beta primer mix, a second PCR proceeded for 7 to 11 cycles. One entry per CDR3 protein results from TCRdb running MiXCR on the 5' RACE reads. This sample has under 1,000,000 distinct CDR3 sequences; about 42% occur once, and the top ten carry 15% to 20%. Sequenced sample: blood. Receptor source: a man aged 80 or over in good health.

With regard to this clonotype: One end of the junction does not line up with germline, which may come from a read error. V gene TRBV27 combines with J gene TRBJ2-1; 13 nucleotides match TRBD2. There are 17 residues in the CDR3. Germline CDR1 is MNHEY and CDR2 is SMNVEV (reference sequence). The CDR3 region has the DNA TGTGCCAGCAGTCTATATGGGACTAGCGGGACCTACAATGGGCAGTTCTTC. Translated, it gives CASSLYGTSGTYNGQFF.

The chain joins TRBV9 to TRBJ2-5, with 12 bases identical to TRBD1. Germline CDR1 and CDR2: SGDLS and YYNGEE. This CDR3 has 15 amino acids. V lost 4 bases, J lost 6 bases, and 7 bases stayed unmatched. CDR3 sequence: CASSTLGQGAKTQYF. The DNA of the CDR3 is TGTGCCAGCAGCACCCTGGGACAGGGGGCGAAGACCCAGTACTTC. Using reference TRBV9 and TRBJ2-5 for the parts outside the CDR3, the full variable domain is DSGVTQTPKHLITATGQRVTLRCSPRSGDLSVYWYQQSLDQGLQFLIQYYNGEERAKGNILERFSAQQFPDLHSELNLSSLELGDSALYFCASSTLGQGAKTQYFGPGTRLLVL.

V usage is TRBV28 and J usage is TRBJ2-7; D gene uncertain. Matching the DNA end better, TRBJ2-5 makes the J call doubtful. The V gene's germline CDR1 is MDHEN and CDR2 SYDVKM. This CDR3 is built from 14 residues. CDR3 nucleotide sequence: TGTGCCAGCAGACCCGGCGTCTTTCGGGAGACCCAGTACTTC. Translated: CASRPGVFRETQYF.

This clonotype has at least ten counts. This chain joins TRBV29-1 and TRBJ2-2; D not resolved. From germline, CDR1 is SQVTM and CDR2 ANQGSEA. The CDR3 length is 14 residues. V lost 4 bases and J lost 4, with 13 bases in between. The CDR3 DNA sequence: TGCAGCGTTGGGCTGGCCAGAGCCACCGGGGAGCTGTTTTTT. Translating it yields CSVGLARATGELFF.

The chain has TRBV20-1 and TRBJ2-7, with 11 bases identical to TRBD2. This CDR3 has 15 residues. V was clipped by 2 bases and J by 3 bases; unmatched bases: 6. Per the germline V gene, CDR1 is DFQATT and CDR2 is SNEGSKA (reference sequence). The CDR3 loop reads CSARPWTSGFYEQYF. The DNA of the CDR3 is TGCAGTGCTAGACCGTGGACTAGCGGGTTCTACGAGCAGTACTTC.

This clonotype was seen more than once but under ten times. The CDR3 loop is CASSEQGIHEQFF. The DNA of the CDR3 is TGTGCCAGCAGTGAACAGGGGATTCATGAGCAGTTCTTC. The chain couples TRBV25-1 to TRBJ2-1, with D tentatively TRBD1 (6 bases). Germline assignment: CDR1 MGHDK and CDR2 SYGVNS. This CDR3 has 13 residues. The V gene lost 2 bases and the J gene lost 8 bases, with 10 bases spanning the gap.

This clonotype was recorded a few times. The gene calls are TRBV19 and TRBJ1-6; D remains ambiguous. The germline CDR1 and CDR2 sequences are LNHDA and SQIVND (reference sequence). There are 14 residues in the CDR3. V shed 8 bases and J shed 10 bases, with 18 bases lying between them. In nucleotides, the CDR3 is TGTGCCAGTTGGAACGGGCGTCGGGAATCACCCCTCCACTTT. Encoded protein: CASWNGRRESPLHF.

The J gene is TRBJ2-2, the V gene TRBV28; 7 bases fit TRBD1. The CDR3 is 14 amino acids. Germline values: CDR1 MDHEN, CDR2 SYDVKM. V lost 11 bases and J lost 1; bases outside the gene matches: 7. The CDR3 loop reads CAAGDRVNTGELFF. In nucleotides, the CDR3 is TGTGCCGCTGGAGACAGGGTGAACACCGGGGAGCTGTTTTTT.

The sample holds a few counts of this clonotype. The chain uses TRBV29-1 and TRBJ2-6; D uncertain. Germline V gives CDR1 SQVTM, CDR2 ANQGSEA. There are 14 residues in the CDR3. The V end was cut by 4 bases, the J end by 0 bases, with 7 bases between. The CDR3: CSVGGDSGANVLTF. DNA for the CDR3: TGCAGCGTTGGTGGAGACTCTGGGGCCAACGTCCTGACTTTC.

J is TRBJ2-1 and V is TRBV18; TRBD1 agrees at 9 bases. Unmatched junction bases numbered 11, after V lost 5 bases and J lost 6 bases. The length of the CDR3 is 16 residues. CDR1 is KGHSH and CDR2 is LQKENI in the germline V gene. DNA for the CDR3: TGTGCCAGCTCAACGGACAGGGGCCTTTGGGGCAATGAGCAGTTCTTC. It translates to CASSTDRGLWGNEQFF.

The rearrangement joins TRBV29-1 to TRBJ1-2; TRBD1 matches at 7 bases. V shed 1 base, J shed 13 bases, and the junction held 12 bases outside the gene matches. The V gene's germline CDR1 is SQVTM and CDR2 ANQGSEA. CDR3 size: 13 residues. Here the CDR3 reads CSVEAPTGVASTF. Here the CDR3 DNA reads TGCAGCGTTGAAGCCCCTACAGGGGTGGCTAGCACCTTC.

The table lists this clonotype with many counts. The V and J genes are TRBV5-6 and TRBJ1-1, with D maybe TRBD1 (6 bases). This CDR3 spans 13 amino acids. Germline assignment: CDR1 SGHDT and CDR2 YYEEEE. V was trimmed by 0 bases and J by 5 bases, leaving 8 bases between them. CDR3 nucleotide sequence: TGTGCCAGCAGCTTGGCGGGGGCTACTGAAGCTTTCTTT. It is translated as CASSLAGATEAFF.

This chain uses TRBV7-9 with TRBJ2-3; no reliable D call. The CDR3 totals 13 residues. Germline values: CDR1 SEHNR, CDR2 FQNEAQ (reference sequence). With 0 bases removed from V and 6 bases from J, the gap between germline ends came to 7 bases. The DNA for the CDR3 is TGTGCCAGCAGCTTAGCGGTAATGGATACGCAGTATTTT. Protein sequence: CASSLAVMDTQYF. Looking up the rest from reference TRBV7-9 and TRBJ2-3 gives the full variable domain: DTGVSQNPRHKITKRGQNVTFRCDPISEHNRLYWYRQTLGQGPEFLTYFQNEAQLEKSRLLSDRFSAERPKGSFSTLEIQRTEQGDSAMYLCASSLAVMDTQYFGPGTRLTVL.

V and J are TRBV4-3 and TRBJ2-1; no definite D call. Germline lookup yields CDR1 LGHNA and CDR2 YSLEER. V lost 6 bases, J lost 6 bases, and 18 bases lay in between. This CDR3 has 15 amino acids. The CDR3 DNA follows: TGCGCCAGCAGTCAGGCTCCACGGACCCTCAATGAGCAGTTCTTC. It yields the protein CASSQAPRTLNEQFF.

This clonotype was seen more than once but under ten times. V and J are TRBV6-1 and TRBJ2-1; TRBD2 agrees at 8 bases. J was trimmed by 7 bases and V by 0 bases; bases with no gene match: 8. Germline assignment: CDR1 MNHNS and CDR2 SASEGT. This CDR3 spans 16 amino acids. The CDR3 spells CASSEAVAGGLNEQFF. The DNA for the CDR3 is TGTGCCAGCAGTGAAGCAGTCGCGGGAGGCTTGAATGAGCAGTTCTTC.

V gene TRBV12-3 or TRBV12-4 combines with J gene TRBJ2-1; either TRBD1 or TRBD2 may fit D (5 bases each). Trimming took 5 bases from V and 14 from J, leaving 16 bases between them. The CDR3 extends over 12 amino acids. CDR3 in amino acids: CASSLFGRGEFF. As DNA, the CDR3 is TGTGCCAGCAGTCTGTTCGGACGAGGGGAGTTCTTC.

The chain recombines TRBV28 with TRBJ2-7; 7 nucleotides align to TRBD1. CDR1 and CDR2 (germline): MDHEN, SYDVKM. Trimming at V came to 6 bases and at J to 2 bases, leaving 10 bases not matched to a gene. This CDR3 has 15 residues. As DNA, the CDR3 is TGTGCCAGCAGCCAGACAGGGCAATGGGCCTACGAGCAGTACTTC. Translated, it gives CASSQTGQWAYEQYF.

The V and J genes are TRBV6-4 and TRBJ1-1; no reliable D call. Germline CDR1 MRHNA, CDR2 SNTAGT. Between the trimmed V and J ends, which lost 0 bases and 1 base, there was a span of 3 bases. This CDR3 is built from 13 residues. This chain's CDR3 is CASSDSGNTEAFF. For the CDR3, the DNA is TGTGCCAGCAGTGACTCGGGGAACACTGAAGCTTTCTTT.

This clonotype was seen many times. The chain recombines TRBV27 with TRBJ1-6; D unclear. Looked up from germline, CDR1 is MNHEY and CDR2 is SMNVEV (reference sequence). The V and J ends lost 7 bases and 0 bases respectively, with 10 bases between them. CDR3 size: 15 residues. CDR3: CASNSVSSYNSPLHF. In DNA form, the CDR3 reads TGTGCCAGCAACTCCGTGAGCTCCTATAATTCACCCCTCCACTTT.

This rearrangement joins TRBV25-1 to TRBJ1-1; D perhaps matches TRBD1 (6 bases). The CDR3 totals 13 residues. V shed 6 bases and J shed 1 base, with 9 bases lying between them. Germline V gene lookup returns CDR1 MGHDK and CDR2 SYGVNS. This CDR3 reads CASRGQTNTEAFF. The CDR3 region has the DNA TGTGCCAGCAGAGGACAGACGAACACTGAAGCTTTCTTT.

J is TRBJ2-3 and V is TRBV27; D ambiguous. CDR1 and CDR2 (germline): MNHEY, SMNVEV (reference sequence). The V end was cut by 5 bases, the J end by 1 base, with 10 bases between. This CDR3 is 14 amino acids long. The CDR3 DNA sequence: TGTGCCAGCAGTGCGCGTGGACGCACAGATACGCAGTATTTT. Its translation is CASSARGRTDTQYF.

Regarding this clonotype: The junction does not match germline at one end; this may be a read error. V usage is TRBV4-3 and J usage is TRBJ2-2, with D possibly called TRBD1 or TRBD2 (5 bases each). Germline V gene lookup returns CDR1 LGHNA and CDR2 YSLEER. The CDR3 runs to 14 residues. In DNA form, the CDR3 reads TGCGCCAGCAGCCAAGAAGGGACGATCGGGGTGCTGTTTTTT. It codes for CASSQEGTIGVLFF.

This clonotype was detected many times. The chain recombines TRBV15 with TRBJ2-3; the D call may be TRBD1 or TRBD2 (5 bases each). With 0 bases removed from V and 2 bases from J, the gap between germline ends came to 12 bases. This CDR3 has 16 amino acids. In germline, CDR1 is LNHNV, CDR2 YYDKDF (reference sequence). CDR3: CATSRERDATTDTQYF. The CDR3 DNA is TGTGCCACCAGCAGAGAGAGGGACGCTACCACAGATACGCAGTATTTT.

The J gene is TRBJ2-4, the V gene TRBV29-1; 9 nucleotides match TRBD1. Germline loops: CDR1 SQVTM, CDR2 ANQGSEA. The CDR3 length is 13 residues. The V gene end was trimmed by 4 bases and the J gene end by 8 bases; junction bases not matched to a gene: 6. The CDR3 spells CSVAGQGWDIQYF. The CDR3 nucleotides read TGCAGCGTTGCGGGACAGGGATGGGACATTCAGTACTTC. Complete variable domain (other parts from reference TRBV29-1 and TRBJ2-4): SAVISQKPSRDICQRGTSLTIQCQVDSQVTMMFWYRQQPGQSLTLIATANQGSEATYESGFVIDKFPISRPNLTFSTLTVSNMSPEDSSIYLCSVAGQGWDIQYFGAGTRLSVL.

The chain employs TRBV20-1 and TRBJ1-6; the D gene is possibly TRBD1 (5 bases). With 5 bases removed from V and 10 bases from J, the gap between germline ends came to 21 bases. The CDR3 contains 15 residues. Germline CDR1 reads DFQATT; CDR2 reads SNEGSKA (reference sequence). The CDR3 DNA is TGCAGTGCTCCCAGTAAGGGGCAGGGCGGGTCACCCCTCCACTTT. It specifies CSAPSKGQGGSPLHF.

The chain has TRBV12-3 or TRBV12-4 and TRBJ2-1, with D maybe TRBD2 (6 bases). Trimming cost V 6 bases and J 7 bases, with 19 bases left between them. The CDR3 is 15 amino acids. The CDR3 DNA reads TGTGCCAGCAGCAGCCCAGGAGGGCTTTCGAATGAGCAGTTCTTC. As protein: CASSSPGGLSNEQFF.

This chain joins TRBV4-3 and TRBJ2-5; D is uncertain. Trimming removed 0 bases from V and 11 bases from J, with 16 bases in between. The CDR3 is 14 amino acids. CDR1 is LGHNA and CDR2 is YSLEER in the germline V gene. The CDR3 region is CASSQDGVAGEQYF. In DNA, the CDR3 is TGCGCCAGCAGCCAAGATGGAGTAGCCGGTGAGCAGTACTTC.

There are many counts of this clonotype. The gene calls are TRBV12-3 or TRBV12-4 and TRBJ2-1; weak D call: TRBD1 (6 bases). Trimming left V 6 bases short and J 7 bases short, with 10 bases between. The CDR3 sequence is 12 residues long. The CDR3 reads CASRLQGNEQFF. Here the CDR3 DNA reads TGTGCCAGCAGACTTCAGGGGAATGAGCAGTTCTTC.

The chain joins TRBV28 to TRBJ2-4; D uncertain. Germline V gene lookup returns CDR1 MDHEN and CDR2 SYDVKM. The CDR3 covers 13 residues. V dropped 2 bases and J dropped 13 bases, with 15 bases sitting between them. Written as DNA, the CDR3 is TGTGCCAGCAGTTTACCCTTAAGGGAAGAGCAGTACTTC. This sequence encodes CASSLPLREEQYF.

This clonotype has only a few counts. This chain uses TRBV2 with TRBJ2-1; 9 bases agree with TRBD2. The CDR3 consists of 15 residues. With 6 bases clipped from V and 6 bases from J, the junction kept 9 bases outside the gene matches. Germline V gene sequence: CDR1 SNHLY, CDR2 FYNNEI. The chain's CDR3 is CASRVDASGVNEQFF. The CDR3 DNA sequence: TGTGCCAGCAGGGTCGATGCTAGCGGGGTCAATGAGCAGTTCTTC.